This is a list of T cell receptor beta chains from one sample in a study of blood T cell repertoires in COVID-19. The data were produced by immunoSEQ multiplex PCR, yet TCRdb's version contains in-frame clones alone and is incomplete. This sample has under 200,000 clones, with just over 85% found just once. Sequencing was done on a sample of peripheral blood. The receptor source for this set is a man between 60 and 70 years old with acute or convalescent COVID-19. Each CDR3 is given with its conserved first and last residue. A D gene is named only where the DNA matches it firmly. The size of a clone is reported for some rows only, either as once, few or many, or as a class for expanded clones.

j_gene	abundance	d_gene	v_gene	CDR3aa	CDR3nt
TRBJ1-5	few	TRBD1	TRBV19	CATGKGALGNQPQHF	TGTGCCACGGGAAAGGGGGCTTTAGGAAATCAGCCCCAGCATTTT
TRBJ2-5	-	TRBD2	TRBV5-1	CASRLGVLAGRFGETQYF	TGCGCCAGCAGACTAGGGGTCCTAGCGGGACGGTTTGGGGAGACCCAGTACTTC
TRBJ1-1	-	-	TRBV19	CASSTGPSWGPNTEAFF	TGTGCCAGTAGTACGGGCCCTTCTTGGGGGCCGAACACTGAAGCTTTCTTT
TRBJ1-2	-	-	TRBV5-1	CASRVAGRTYGYTF	TGCGCCAGCAGGGTTGCAGGGAGGACATATGGCTACACCTTC
TRBJ2-7	-	TRBD1	TRBV29-1	CSVARGQHYEQYF	TGCAGCGTTGCGAGGGGGCAACACTACGAGCAGTACTTC
TRBJ2-1	-	-	TRBV6-5	CASSLGGTRNEQFF	TGTGCCAGCAGTCTAGGAGGGACCCGCAATGAGCAGTTCTTC
TRBJ1-2	once	TRBD1	TRBV11-2	CASSFLGGNYGYTF	TGTGCCAGCAGCTTCTTAGGGGGCAACTATGGCTACACCTTC
TRBJ1-3	-	-	TRBV20-1	CSASEGGGGNTIYF	TGCAGTGCTAGTGAGGGGGGAGGTGGAAACACCATATATTTT
TRBJ1-5	once	-	TRBV27	CASRSGRAFQPQHF	TGTGCCAGCCGTTCCGGGAGAGCATTCCAGCCCCAGCATTTT
TRBJ2-7	-	-	TRBV3-1/TRBV3-2	CASSSRTGTGPYEQYF	TGTGCCAGCAGCTCCAGAACCGGGACTGGACCCTACGAGCAGTACTTC
TRBJ1-5	-	-	TRBV28	CASSFGGESNQPQHF	TGTGCCAGCAGTTTTGGGGGCGAGAGCAATCAGCCCCAGCATTTT
TRBJ2-2	-	TRBD1	TRBV15	CATSRAKTGGAAGELFF	TGTGCCACCAGCAGAGCCAAAACAGGGGGCGCAGCCGGGGAGCTGTTTTTT
TRBJ1-2	-	TRBD1	TRBV6-6	CASSPNRGRDYGYTF	TGTGCCAGCAGCCCAAACAGGGGGCGCGACTATGGCTACACCTTC
TRBJ1-5	-	-	TRBV6-5	CASSFDRYNQPQHF	TGTGCCAGCAGCTTCGACAGGTACAATCAGCCCCAGCATTTT
TRBJ1-1	-	TRBD1	TRBV7-8	CASSLNTGGLNTEAFF	TGTGCCAGCAGCTTAAATACAGGGGGGCTGAACACTGAAGCTTTCTTT
TRBJ1-2	-	TRBD1	TRBV5-1	CASSLGQGRGGYTF	TGCGCCAGCAGCTTGGGACAGGGCCGGGGAGGCTACACCTTC
TRBJ2-3	-	TRBD1	TRBV24-1	CATSDLDRETNTDTQYF	TGTGCCACCAGTGATTTAGACAGGGAGACCAACACAGATACGCAGTATTTT
TRBJ2-7	-	-	TRBV21-1	CASSKGLHYEQYF	TGTGCCAGCAGCAAAGGACTCCACTACGAGCAGTACTTC
TRBJ2-1	once	-	TRBV7-9	CASSLQGGIRQFF	TGTGCCAGCAGCTTACAGGGGGGAATTAGGCAGTTCTTC
TRBJ2-7	-	TRBD1	TRBV5-8	CASSHSPGQGAYEQYF	TGTGCCAGCAGCCATTCACCGGGACAGGGGGCCTACGAGCAGTACTTC
TRBJ1-4	few	-	TRBV6-4	CASSPGRVNEKLFF	TGTGCCAGCAGCCCGGGGAGGGTTAATGAAAAACTGTTTTTT
TRBJ2-3	-	-	TRBV27	CASSPRDPTDTQYF	TGTGCCAGCAGTCCGCGGGACCCCACAGATACGCAGTATTTT
TRBJ2-3	-	TRBD1	TRBV5-1	CASGDRGGTDTQYF	TGCGCCAGCGGCGACAGGGGAGGCACAGATACGCAGTATTTT
TRBJ1-5	-	TRBD1	TRBV2	CASSELRTGDMDQPQHF	TGTGCCAGCAGTGAATTACGGACAGGGGATATGGATCAGCCCCAGCATTTT
TRBJ2-7	-	TRBD1	TRBV2	CASWSDRDPYEQYF	TGTGCCAGCTGGTCGGACAGGGACCCCTACGAGCAGTACTTC
TRBJ1-1	-	-	TRBV11-2	CASSPSWAEPEAFF	TGTGCCAGCAGCCCTAGCTGGGCGGAGCCTGAAGCTTTCTTT
TRBJ1-5	few	TRBD1	TRBV10-2	CASMDRGWGQPQHF	TGCGCCAGTATGGACAGGGGGTGGGGTCAGCCCCAGCATTTT
TRBJ1-2	-	TRBD1	TRBV5-4	CASSWTGGDGYTF	TGTGCCAGCAGCTGGACAGGGGGCGATGGCTACACCTTC
TRBJ2-7	-	TRBD2	TRBV29-1	CSVAVSGRAPHEQYF	TGCAGCGTTGCCGTTAGCGGGAGGGCCCCCCACGAGCAGTACTTC
TRBJ2-1	once	TRBD2	TRBV10-1	CASSESRTSGNNEQFF	TGCGCCAGCAGTGAGTCCAGGACTAGCGGGAACAATGAGCAGTTCTTC
TRBJ1-4	-	-	TRBV28	CASEGNEKLFF	TGTGCCAGCGAGGGTAATGAAAAACTGTTTTTT
TRBJ1-5	-	TRBD1	TRBV30	CAWSAGQGNQPQHF	TGTGCCTGGAGTGCCGGACAGGGGAATCAGCCCCAGCATTTT